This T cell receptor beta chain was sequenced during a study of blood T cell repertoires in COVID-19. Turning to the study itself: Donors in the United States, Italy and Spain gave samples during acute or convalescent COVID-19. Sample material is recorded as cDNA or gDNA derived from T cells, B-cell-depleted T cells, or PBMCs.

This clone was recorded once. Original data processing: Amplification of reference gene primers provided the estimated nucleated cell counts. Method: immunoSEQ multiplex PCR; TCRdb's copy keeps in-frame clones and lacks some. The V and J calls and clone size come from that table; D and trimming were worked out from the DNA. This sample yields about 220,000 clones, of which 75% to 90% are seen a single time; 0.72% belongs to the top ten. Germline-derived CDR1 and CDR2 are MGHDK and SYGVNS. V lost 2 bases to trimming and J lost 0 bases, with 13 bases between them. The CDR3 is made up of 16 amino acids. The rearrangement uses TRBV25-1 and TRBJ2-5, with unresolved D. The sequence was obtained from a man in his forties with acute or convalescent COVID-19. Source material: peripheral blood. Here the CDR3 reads CASSELGDPYQETQYF. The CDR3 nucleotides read TGTGCCAGCAGTGAACTAGGAGACCCGTACCAAGAGACCCAGTACTTC.